This is a list of T cell receptor beta chains from one sample in a study of CD8 T cells in ankylosing spondylitis. TCRdb analysed the 5' RACE reads with MiXCR anew, one entry per CDR3 protein. The data show some 150,000 distinct CDR3 sequences, with roughly 44% seen just once and around 15% held by the top ten. The sequenced sample was synovial fluid, either unsorted or a sorted T cell fraction (not recorded which). These receptors were taken from a male donor with ankylosing spondylitis. Each CDR3 is given with its conserved first and last residue. The D gene is left open where the match is weak. Not every row has a clone size; where given, it reads once, few, many or a size class.

>TRBV15|-|-|TRBJ2-5
CATSRDSLGRETQYF
TGTGCCACCAGCAGAGATTCGTTGGGGCGGGAGACCCAGTACTTC
>TRBV28|-|-|TRBJ2-1
CASRIRPNEQFF
TGTGCCAGCAGGATAAGGCCGAATGAGCAGTTCTTC
>TRBV12-3/TRBV12-4|-|few|TRBJ2-5
CASSPRRAQETQYF
TGTGCCAGCAGCCCTCGGAGGGCCCAAGAGACCCAGTACTTC
>TRBV7-8|TRBD2|-|TRBJ2-1
CASSLAKTSGSYNEQFF
TGTGCCAGCAGCTTAGCGAAGACTAGCGGGAGCTACAATGAGCAGTTCTTC
>TRBV4-2|-|-|TRBJ1-6
CASSQDRGTSLPLGSPLHF
TGTGCCAGCAGCCAAGATAGGGGGACTTCACTGCCCCTGGGGTCACCCCTCCACTTT
>TRBV2|TRBD2|-|TRBJ2-1
CASSGLAISYNEQFF
TGTGCCAGCAGTGGACTAGCCATATCCTACAATGAGCAGTTCTTC
>TRBV7-9|-|few|TRBJ2-5
CASSLPGFETQYF
TGTGCCAGCAGCTTACCGGGGTTTGAGACCCAGTACTTC
>TRBV13|TRBD1|-|TRBJ2-7
CASSLGGTGRYEQYF
TGTGCCAGCAGCTTAGGGGGGACAGGGAGGTACGAGCAGTACTTC
>TRBV4-3|TRBD1|-|TRBJ1-2
CASSHNTGGYGYTF
TGCGCCAGCAGCCACAACACAGGGGGGTATGGCTACACCTTC
>TRBV29-1|-|few|TRBJ1-5
CSVQSGTGQPQHF
TGCAGCGTTCAATCAGGGACCGGACAGCCCCAGCATTTT
>TRBV7-9|-|many|TRBJ1-2
CASSEGLNYGYTF
TGTGCCAGCAGCGAGGGGCTGAACTATGGCTACACCTTC
>TRBV18|TRBD2|-|TRBJ2-7
CASSPHSGGNSYEQYF
TGTGCCAGCTCACCACATAGCGGGGGGAACTCCTACGAGCAGTACTTC
>TRBV29-1|TRBD1|-|TRBJ2-3
CSVDNRQGRNTDTQYF
TGCAGCGTTGACAACAGACAGGGACGTAATACAGATACGCAGTATTTT
>TRBV7-9|-|-|TRBJ2-7
CASSLDFTNEQYF
TGTGCCAGCAGCTTAGACTTTACCAACGAGCAGTACTTC
>TRBV12-3/TRBV12-4|-|many|TRBJ1-2
CASIAPGISGYTF
TGTGCCAGCATCGCGCCGGGTATAAGTGGCTACACCTTC
>TRBV7-9|TRBD1|-|TRBJ2-7
CASSSNTGVPYEQYF
TGTGCCAGCAGCTCCAATACAGGGGTCCCCTACGAGCAGTACTTC
>TRBV5-1|TRBD1|once|TRBJ1-1
CASSPTRTGKNTEAFF
TGCGCCAGCAGCCCAACTAGGACAGGAAAGAACACTGAAGCTTTCTTT
>TRBV7-2|TRBD2|-|TRBJ2-3
CASSILAVSTDTQYF
TGTGCCAGCAGCATCCTAGCGGTCAGCACAGATACGCAGTATTTT
>TRBV12-3/TRBV12-4|-|-|TRBJ1-2
CASSILPAGDPSDGYTF
TGTGCCAGCAGTATCCTCCCCGCGGGGGACCCCAGCGATGGCTACACCTTC
>TRBV24-1|TRBD2|few|TRBJ2-1
CATSAVGGPGNEQFF
TGTGCCACCAGTGCTGTGGGAGGGCCGGGAAATGAGCAGTTCTTC
>TRBV18|-|-|TRBJ2-2
CASSPRANTGELFF
TGTGCCAGCTCACCTAGGGCCAACACCGGGGAGCTGTTTTTT
>TRBV2|-|few|TRBJ2-7
CADVGRGPYEQYF
TGTGCAGATGTAGGGAGAGGTCCCTACGAGCAGTACTTC
>TRBV2|TRBD2|-|TRBJ2-7
CASSVWRGESYEQYF
TGTGCCAGCAGTGTGTGGCGGGGGGAGTCCTACGAGCAGTACTTC
>TRBV3-1|-|few|TRBJ1-5
CASSQGWGGKRPQHF
TGTGCCAGCAGCCAAGGTTGGGGCGGGAAGAGGCCCCAGCATTTT
>TRBV6-1|-|-|TRBJ1-6
CASTETGIPSPLHF
TGTGCCAGCACCGAAACAGGCATTCCGTCACCCCTCCACTTT
>TRBV15|-|-|TRBJ1-4
CATSRVRGASNEKLFF
TGTGCCACCAGCAGAGTGAGGGGCGCGTCTAATGAAAAACTGTTTTTT
>TRBV12-3/TRBV12-4|TRBD1|-|TRBJ1-2
CASRTGAGGYTF
TGTGCCAGCAGGACAGGGGCCGGTGGCTACACCTTC
>TRBV12-1|-|many|TRBJ1-4
CASSFDQSTNEKLFF
TGTGCCAGCAGCTTTGACCAGTCAACTAATGAAAAACTGTTTTTT